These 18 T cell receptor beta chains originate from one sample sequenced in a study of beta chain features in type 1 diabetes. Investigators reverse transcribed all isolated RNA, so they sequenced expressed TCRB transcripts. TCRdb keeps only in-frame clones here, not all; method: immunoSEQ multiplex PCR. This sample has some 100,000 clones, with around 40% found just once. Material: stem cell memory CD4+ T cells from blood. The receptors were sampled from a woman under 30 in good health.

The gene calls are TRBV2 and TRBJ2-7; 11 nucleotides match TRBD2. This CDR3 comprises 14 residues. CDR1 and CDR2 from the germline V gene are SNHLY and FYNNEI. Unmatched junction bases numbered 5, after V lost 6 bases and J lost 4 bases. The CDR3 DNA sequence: TGTGCCAGCAGCGAGGGACTAGCGGTGTACGAGCAGTACTTC. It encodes CASSEGLAVYEQYF.

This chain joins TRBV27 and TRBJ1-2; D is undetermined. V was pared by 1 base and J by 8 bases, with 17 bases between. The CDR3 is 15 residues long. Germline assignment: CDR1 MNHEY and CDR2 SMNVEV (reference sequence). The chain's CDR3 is CASSLFPLGWYGYTF. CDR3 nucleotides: TGTGCCAGCAGTTTATTTCCCCTGGGCTGGTACGGCTACACCTTC.

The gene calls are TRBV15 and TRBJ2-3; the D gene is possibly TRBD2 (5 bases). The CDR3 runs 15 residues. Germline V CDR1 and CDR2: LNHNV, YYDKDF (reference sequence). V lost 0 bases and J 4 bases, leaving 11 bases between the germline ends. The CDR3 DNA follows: TGTGCCACCAGCAGAGATTTCTCGGGGTCAGATACGCAGTATTTT. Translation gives CATSRDFSGSDTQYF.

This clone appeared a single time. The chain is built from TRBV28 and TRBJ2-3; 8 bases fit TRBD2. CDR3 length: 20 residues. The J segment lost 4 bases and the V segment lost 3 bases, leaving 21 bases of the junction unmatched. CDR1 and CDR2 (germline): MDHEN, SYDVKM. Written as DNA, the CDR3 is TGTGCCAGCAGTTTCAAGTGGGGTATGGCGGGAGGATTTGAGGCAGATACGCAGTATTTT. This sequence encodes CASSFKWGMAGGFEADTQYF.

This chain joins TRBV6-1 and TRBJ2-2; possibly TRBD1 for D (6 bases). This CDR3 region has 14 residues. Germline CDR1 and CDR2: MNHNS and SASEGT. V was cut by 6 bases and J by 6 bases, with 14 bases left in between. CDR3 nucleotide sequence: TGTGCCAGCAGAGTACAGGGAAGGGCCGGGGAGCTGTTTTTT. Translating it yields CASRVQGRAGELFF.

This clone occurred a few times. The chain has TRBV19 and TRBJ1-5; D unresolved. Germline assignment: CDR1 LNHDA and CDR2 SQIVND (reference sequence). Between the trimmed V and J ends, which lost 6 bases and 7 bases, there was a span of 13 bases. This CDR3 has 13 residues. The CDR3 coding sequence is TGTGCCAGTAGCTTCGCCTTGCGGCAGCCCCAGCATTTT. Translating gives CASSFALRQPQHF.

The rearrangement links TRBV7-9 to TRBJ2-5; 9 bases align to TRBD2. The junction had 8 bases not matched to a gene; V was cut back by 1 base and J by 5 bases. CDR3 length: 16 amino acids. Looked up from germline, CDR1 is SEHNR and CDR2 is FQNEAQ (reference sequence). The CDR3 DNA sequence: TGTGCCAGCAGCTTAGGTAGCGGGAGTCCTGGGGAGACCCAGTACTTC. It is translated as CASSLGSGSPGETQYF.

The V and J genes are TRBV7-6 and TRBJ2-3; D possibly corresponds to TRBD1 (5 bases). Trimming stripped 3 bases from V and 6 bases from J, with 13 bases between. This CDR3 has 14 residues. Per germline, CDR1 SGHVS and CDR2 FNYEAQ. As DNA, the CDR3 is TGTGCCAGCAGCTTGGGGCACCGCAGTGATACGCAGTATTTT. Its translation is CASSLGHRSDTQYF.

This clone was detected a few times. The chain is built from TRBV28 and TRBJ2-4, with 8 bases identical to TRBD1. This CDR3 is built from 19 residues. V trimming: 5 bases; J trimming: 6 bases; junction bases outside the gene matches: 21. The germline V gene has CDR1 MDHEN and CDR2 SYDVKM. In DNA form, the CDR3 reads TGTGCCAGCAGTCCCTCCCTCTTCAGGGGGCGAGTAGGTGGAAACATTCAGTACTTC. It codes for CASSPSLFRGRVGGNIQYF.

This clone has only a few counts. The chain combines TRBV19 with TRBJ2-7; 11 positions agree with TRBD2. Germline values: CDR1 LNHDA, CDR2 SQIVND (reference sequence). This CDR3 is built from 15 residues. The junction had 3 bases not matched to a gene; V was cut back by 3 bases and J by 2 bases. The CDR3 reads CASSMGTSGTYEQYF. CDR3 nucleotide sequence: TGTGCCAGTAGTATGGGGACTAGCGGTACCTACGAGCAGTACTTC.

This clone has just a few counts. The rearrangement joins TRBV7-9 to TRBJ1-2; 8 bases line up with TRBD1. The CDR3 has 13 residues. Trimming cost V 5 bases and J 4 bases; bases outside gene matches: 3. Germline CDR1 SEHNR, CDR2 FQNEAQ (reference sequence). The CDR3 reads CASSGQGFYGYTF. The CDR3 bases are TGTGCCAGCAGCGGACAGGGTTTCTATGGCTACACCTTC.

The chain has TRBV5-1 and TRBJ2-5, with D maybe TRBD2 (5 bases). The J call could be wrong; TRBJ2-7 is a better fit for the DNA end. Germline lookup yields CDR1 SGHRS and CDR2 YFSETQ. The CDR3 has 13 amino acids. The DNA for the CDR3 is TGCGCCAGCAGGGTACTAGTTACCCACGAGCAGTACTTC. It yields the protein CASRVLVTHEQYF.

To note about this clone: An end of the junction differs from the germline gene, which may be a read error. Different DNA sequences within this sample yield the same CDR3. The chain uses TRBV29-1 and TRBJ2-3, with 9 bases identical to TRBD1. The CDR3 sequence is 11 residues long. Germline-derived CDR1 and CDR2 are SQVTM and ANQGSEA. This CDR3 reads CSVGDREWQYF. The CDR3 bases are TGTAGCGTAGGGGACAGGGAATGGCAGTATTTT.

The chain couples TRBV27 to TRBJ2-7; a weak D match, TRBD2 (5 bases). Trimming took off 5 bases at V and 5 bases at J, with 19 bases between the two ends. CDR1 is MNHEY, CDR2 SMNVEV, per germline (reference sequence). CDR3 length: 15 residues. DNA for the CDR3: TGTGCCAGCAGTGGACTCTTTAGAAACGTCCACGAGCAGTACTTC. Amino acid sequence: CASSGLFRNVHEQYF.

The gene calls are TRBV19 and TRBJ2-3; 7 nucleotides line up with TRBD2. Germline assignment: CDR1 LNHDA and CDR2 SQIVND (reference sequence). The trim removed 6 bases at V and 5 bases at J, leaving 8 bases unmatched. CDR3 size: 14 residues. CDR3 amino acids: CASRTNVAGDTQYF. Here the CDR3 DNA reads TGTGCCAGTAGGACGAATGTAGCGGGAGATACGCAGTATTTT. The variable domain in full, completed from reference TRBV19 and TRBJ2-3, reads DGGITQSPKYLFRKEGQNVTLSCEQNLNHDAMYWYRQDPGQGLRLIYYSQIVNDFQKGDIAEGYSVSREKKESFPLTVTSAQKNPTAFYLCASRTNVAGDTQYFGPGTRLTVL.

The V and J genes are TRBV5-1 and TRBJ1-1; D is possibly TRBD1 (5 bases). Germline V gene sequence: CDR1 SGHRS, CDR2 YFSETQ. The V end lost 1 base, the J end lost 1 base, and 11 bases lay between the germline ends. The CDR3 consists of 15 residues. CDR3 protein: CASSLIWGANTEAFF. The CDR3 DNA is TGCGCCAGCAGCTTGATCTGGGGCGCGAACACTGAAGCTTTCTTT.

Here the CDR3 DNA reads TGTGCCAGCAAGAATCAGATCAACTATGGCTACACCTTC. As protein: CASKNQINYGYTF. The chain recombines TRBV2 with TRBJ1-2; D not resolved. The CDR3 spans 13 residues. Per germline, CDR1 SNHLY and CDR2 FYNNEI. V lost 7 bases and J lost 2, with 11 bases in between.

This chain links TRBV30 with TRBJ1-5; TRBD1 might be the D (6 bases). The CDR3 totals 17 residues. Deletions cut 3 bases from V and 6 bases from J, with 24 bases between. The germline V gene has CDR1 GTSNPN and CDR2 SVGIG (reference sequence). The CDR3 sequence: CAWRSSGAAGLGQPQHF. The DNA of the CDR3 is TGTGCCTGGAGGTCCTCAGGGGCCGCGGGTCTTGGTCAGCCCCAGCATTTT.